This T cell receptor (beta chain) stems from a study of cytomegalovirus exposure and HLA in healthy donors. In the study overall: The same platform was used for the 120 or so validation repertoires as for the approximately 730 first-cohort repertoires, as reported in a later analysis.

For this clone: Its antigen is unidentified.

Deletions cut 5 bases from V and 9 bases from J, with 20 bases between. CDR1 and CDR2 (germline): LNHDA, SQIVND (reference sequence). This CDR3 comprises 15 residues. The assay was immunoSEQ multiplex PCR, and TCRdb's table has in-frame clones only and misses some. The repertoire holds about 140,000 clones, with roughly nine tenths as singletons. General study points: High specificity and sensitivity for cytomegalovirus status were reported for the classifier.

The sequenced sample was PBMCs. This chain connects TRBV19 to TRBJ2-1, with D maybe TRBD1 (6 bases). The origin of this receptor is a man aged 18 to 30 in good health and CMV-seronegative. In DNA form, the CDR3 reads TGTGCCAGTAGTTATGACGCAGGGGCCTTGACTGAGCAGTTCTTC. Its protein product is CASSYDAGALTEQFF.